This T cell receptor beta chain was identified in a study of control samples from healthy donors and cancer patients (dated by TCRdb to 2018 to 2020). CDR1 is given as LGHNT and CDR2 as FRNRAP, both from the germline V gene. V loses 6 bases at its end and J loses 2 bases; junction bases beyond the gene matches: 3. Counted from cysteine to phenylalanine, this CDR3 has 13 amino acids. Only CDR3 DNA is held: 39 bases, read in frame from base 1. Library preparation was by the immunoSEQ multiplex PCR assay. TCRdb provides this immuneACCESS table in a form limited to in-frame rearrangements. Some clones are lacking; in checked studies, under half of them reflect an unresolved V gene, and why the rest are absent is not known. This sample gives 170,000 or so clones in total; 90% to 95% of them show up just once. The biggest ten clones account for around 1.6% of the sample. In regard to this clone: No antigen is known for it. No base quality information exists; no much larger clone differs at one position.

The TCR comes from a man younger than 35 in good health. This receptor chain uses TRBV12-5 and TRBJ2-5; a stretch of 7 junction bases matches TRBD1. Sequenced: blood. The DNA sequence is TGTGCTAGTGGGAGGGACAGTCAAGAGACCCAGTACTTC. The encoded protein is CASGRDSQETQYF.